This paragraph covers one TCR beta chain sequence. Its specificity is unknown. The data derive from a study of T cells in Graves' hyperthyroidism and ophthalmopathy. Whole-study results and caveats: In the blood, most expanded thyroid clonotypes above 0.001 appeared as well. By a 13 V-J model, ophthalmopathy was set apart from stable hyperthyroidism.

The V gene lost 4 bases and the J gene lost 5 bases, with 16 bases spanning the gap. CDR3 length: 16 residues. Germline CDR1 and CDR2: KGHDR and SFDVKD. RNA transcripts yielded amplified TCR beta CDR3 regions. The TCR CDR3 first-round RT-PCR relied on the HTBI primer set. TCRdb re-called the multiplex PCR reads with MiXCR, one entry per CDR3 protein. The repertoire includes more than 650,000 distinct CDR3 sequences, 12% to 15% of them detected once, and roughly a tenth sits in the top ten. The V call is TRBV24-1, the J call TRBJ2-2; D possibly corresponds to TRBD2 (6 bases). Sequenced material: blood. This TCR came from a woman aged 18-29 years with Graves' hyperthyroidism. The CDR3 sequence is CATSDHDRGKTGELFF. The CDR3 bases are TGTGCCACCAGTGACCACGACCGGGGGAAGACCGGGGAGCTGTTTTTT.